These 24 T cell receptor beta chains were sequenced from one sample in a study of T cell repertoires in cytomegalovirus infection (dated by TCRdb to the late 2010s). The run used an Illumina HiSeq 1500. TCRdb's own reprocessing of the public reads used fastp at Q25 and MiXCR and kept productive beta chains. When rows share a CDR3 protein, they turn into one entry using the most common DNA and genes. For this sample there are some 280,000 distinct CDR3 sequences; about 13% appear just once. The ten largest clones take up about 8.7% of the sample. What was sequenced was PBMCs. Source of these receptors: a human donor in good health (CMV status not recorded). Some clones in this sample may be carry-over from other donors' samples.

This clonotype has a count of ten or more. This chain links TRBV4-1 with TRBJ1-4; the D gene is possibly TRBD1 (5 bases). Between the trimmed V and J ends, which lost 1 base and 2 bases, there was a span of 20 bases. The CDR3 has 19 amino acids. The V gene's germline CDR1 is MGHRA and CDR2 YSYEKL. CDR3: CASSQGVWGEGITNEKLFF. The CDR3 DNA reads TGCGCCAGCAGCCAAGGAGTGTGGGGCGAAGGTATCACTAATGAAAAACTGTTTTTT.

There are many counts of this clonotype. The rearrangement uses TRBV7-2 and TRBJ2-4, with a tentative D call TRBD1 (7 bases). This CDR3 spans 16 amino acids. Trimming removed 8 bases at V and 7 bases at J, with 24 bases between. Per the germline V gene, CDR1 is SGHTA and CDR2 is FQGNSA. CDR3 nucleotides: TGTGCCAGCGCTAACAAGGGGGCTAGCGTAACGAACATTCAGTACTTC. This encodes CASANKGASVTNIQYF.

The chain links TRBV7-2 to TRBJ2-1; D unresolved. In germline, CDR1 is SGHTA, CDR2 FQGNSA. Trimming took off 5 bases at V and 8 bases at J, with 10 bases between the two ends. There are 12 residues in the CDR3. The CDR3 DNA is TGTGCCAGCAGCCCTAAGCGCCATGAGCAGTTCTTC. It specifies CASSPKRHEQFF.

There are a few counts of this clonotype. The chain employs TRBV7-4 and TRBJ2-1, with 10 positions matching TRBD2. Germline lookup yields CDR1 SGHVT and CDR2 SQSDAQ. J lost 7 bases, V lost 2 bases, and 5 bases had no gene match. The CDR3 loop spans 15 amino acids. The CDR3 loop is CASSLSGGAWNEQFF. In DNA, the CDR3 is TGTGCCAGCAGCTTAAGCGGGGGGGCTTGGAATGAGCAGTTCTTC.

This chain uses TRBV12-3 or TRBV12-4 with TRBJ2-3, with TRBD1 matching over 7 bases. Trimming at V came to 7 bases and at J to 6 bases, leaving 7 bases not matched to a gene. The CDR3 totals 13 residues. The CDR3 is CASKSDREDTQYF. CDR3 DNA: TGTGCCAGCAAATCTGACAGGGAGGATACGCAGTATTTT.

This clonotype occurred a few times. This chain connects TRBV29-1 to TRBJ2-7, with D hard to call. Trimming left V 7 bases short and J 4 bases short, with 11 bases between. This CDR3 is 11 amino acids long. Germline V gene lookup returns CDR1 SQVTM and CDR2 ANQGSEA. CDR3 in DNA: TGCAGCGCCAGCAGCGTATACGAGCAGTACTTC. This translates into CSASSVYEQYF.

This sequence joins TRBV18 and TRBJ1-1; 7 bases are a match to TRBD1. The CDR3 loop spans 15 amino acids. V shed 0 bases, J shed 0 bases, and the junction held 1 base outside the gene matches. Germline V gene sequence: CDR1 KGHSH, CDR2 LQKENI. CDR3 residues: CASSPPGTVNTEAFF. The DNA of the CDR3 is TGTGCCAGCTCACCACCCGGGACAGTGAACACTGAAGCTTTCTTT. The full variable domain, its missing parts supplied by reference TRBV18 and TRBJ1-1, is NAGVMQNPRHLVRRRGQEARLRCSPMKGHSHVYWYRQLPEEGLKFMVYLQKENIIDESGMPKERFSAEFPKEGPSILRIQQVVRGDSAAYFCASSPPGTVNTEAFFGQGTRLTVV.

Ten or more counts support this clonotype. The chain links TRBV6-2 or TRBV6-3 to TRBJ2-3; perhaps TRBD2 as D (6 bases). The V and J ends lost 1 base and 6 bases respectively, with 20 bases between them. The CDR3 covers 17 residues. CDR1 is MNHEY and CDR2 is SVGEGT in the germline V gene. CDR3 sequence (DNA): TGTGCCAGCAGTTACTTCCCCCTAGCGACCCTTGTGGATACGCAGTATTTT. Encoded protein: CASSYFPLATLVDTQYF.

This clonotype was counted only a few times. The CDR3 region is CASSLSLPQETQYF. CDR3 DNA sequence: TGTGCCAGCAGCTTGAGCCTCCCTCAAGAGACCCAGTACTTC. This chain links TRBV7-9 with TRBJ2-5; D remains ambiguous. Trimming pared 3 bases from V and 2 bases from J, leaving 10 bases between. Germline CDR1 SEHNR, CDR2 FQNEAQ (reference sequence). The CDR3 is made up of 14 amino acids.

This clonotype was detected many times. The chain links TRBV5-6 to TRBJ1-2; no reliable D call. The ends were cut back, 6 bases at V and 8 bases at J, with 14 bases in the middle. The CDR3 has 12 residues. Per the germline V gene, CDR1 is SGHDT and CDR2 is YYEEEE. CDR3 nucleotides: TGTGCCAGCACCTTCCGACTGGGGGGCTACACCTTC. Translated: CASTFRLGGYTF.

In its sample, this clonotype was seen many times. The gene calls are TRBV7-6 and TRBJ2-5; perhaps TRBD1 as D (6 bases). Germline lookup yields CDR1 SGHVS and CDR2 FNYEAQ. This CDR3 has 17 residues. Trimming took 4 bases from V and 2 from J, leaving 20 bases between them. The CDR3 reads CASSYRPGTLTQETQYF. CDR3 DNA sequence: TGTGCCAGCAGCTATAGGCCGGGGACACTTACACAAGAGACCCAGTACTTC.

This clonotype was detected many times. The V gene is TRBV7-2, the J gene TRBJ2-1; a possible D gene is TRBD2 (6 bases). The V gene lost 1 base and the J gene lost 4 bases, with 20 bases spanning the gap. The CDR3 runs 18 residues. CDR1 and CDR2 (germline): SGHTA, FQGNSA. The CDR3 bases are TGTGCCAGCAGCTTAGGATATAGCGGAGGGGTCCGATACAATGAGCAGTTCTTC. This sequence encodes CASSLGYSGGVRYNEQFF.

This clonotype was seen many times. The rearrangement joins TRBV29-1 to TRBJ1-1; D is perhaps TRBD1 (6 bases). The CDR3 is 16 amino acids. The V end lost 7 bases, the J end lost 0 bases, and 21 bases lay between the germline ends. Germline values: CDR1 SQVTM, CDR2 ANQGSEA. The CDR3 region has the DNA TGCAGCGCTCTACAGGGCGTCCCCTTAATGAACACTGAAGCTTTCTTT. It yields the protein CSALQGVPLMNTEAFF.

The chain uses TRBV2 and TRBJ2-1; D is possibly TRBD2 (5 bases). From germline, CDR1 is SNHLY and CDR2 FYNNEI. The CDR3 sequence is 13 residues long. Between the trimmed V and J ends, which lost 4 bases and 4 bases, there was a span of 8 bases. This chain's CDR3 is CASSAIAYNEQFF. The DNA for the CDR3 is TGTGCCAGCAGTGCGATAGCGTACAATGAGCAGTTCTTC.

This clonotype was seen ten or more times. The rearrangement joins TRBV7-2 to TRBJ2-1, with D possibly called TRBD1 or TRBD2 (7 bases each). The CDR3 is 16 residues long. CDR1 is SGHTA and CDR2 is FQGNSA in the germline V gene. V dropped 5 bases and J dropped 4 bases, with 18 bases sitting between them. DNA of the CDR3: TGTGCCAGCAGCCAGGGGGGGGCTAGCGTGTACAATGAGCAGTTCTTC. Translated: CASSQGGASVYNEQFF. The full variable domain, rest sourced from reference TRBV7-2 and TRBJ2-1, is GAGVSQSPSNKVTEKGKDVELRCDPISGHTALYWYRQSLGQGLEFLIYFQGNSAPDKSGLPSDRFSAERTGGSVSTLTIQRTQQEDSAVYLCASSQGGASVYNEQFFGPGTRLTVL.

This clonotype was picked up a small number of times. V is TRBV6-2 or TRBV6-3 and J is TRBJ2-7; TRBD2 agrees at 8 bases. This CDR3 spans 17 amino acids. CDR1 is MNHEY and CDR2 is SVGEGT in the germline V gene. Trimming took 5 bases from V and 3 from J; bases not matched to a gene: 15. The DNA for the CDR3 is TGTGCCAGCAGTCAACCACACCCGCCCGGGAGGGTCTACGAGCAGTACTTC. Translating it yields CASSQPHPPGRVYEQYF.

In its sample, this clonotype was seen many times. The chain combines TRBV6-4 with TRBJ2-1; unclear D gene. The CDR3 is made up of 13 amino acids. Germline V gene sequence: CDR1 MRHNA, CDR2 SNTAGT. The germline V and J ends were trimmed by 4 bases and 0 bases, with 4 bases remaining between them. The CDR3 region is CASSASSYNEQFF. The CDR3 DNA sequence: TGTGCCAGCAGTGCTAGCTCCTACAATGAGCAGTTCTTC.

This clonotype has at least ten counts. The rearrangement links TRBV5-6 to TRBJ2-2; D not resolved. Germline values: CDR1 SGHDT, CDR2 YYEEEE. The CDR3 runs to 15 residues. The V end lost 5 bases, the J end lost 2 bases, and 13 bases lay between the germline ends. CDR3 sequence: CASRASSVNTGELFF. The CDR3 DNA reads as TGTGCCAGCAGGGCAAGTTCCGTCAACACCGGGGAGCTGTTTTTT. The full variable domain, rest sourced from reference TRBV5-6 and TRBJ2-2, is DAGVTQSPTHLIKTRGQQVTLRCSPKSGHDTVSWYQQALGQGPQFIFQYYEEEERQRGNFPDRFSGHQFPNYSSELNVNALLLGDSALYLCASRASSVNTGELFFGEGSRLTVL.

CDR3 coding DNA: TGCAGTGCCCACGGGACCAACTACAATGAGCAGTTCTTC. Protein sequence: CSAHGTNYNEQFF. The rearrangement joins TRBV20-1 to TRBJ2-1; TRBD1 or TRBD2 may be the D gene (5 bases each). The CDR3 has 13 amino acids. Trimming stripped 6 bases from V and 3 bases from J, with 12 bases between. Germline lookup yields CDR1 DFQATT and CDR2 SNEGSKA (reference sequence).

V gene TRBV28 combines with J gene TRBJ1-5, with D unresolved. The V gene lost 9 bases and the J gene lost 2 bases, with 17 bases spanning the gap. CDR3 length equals 15 residues. CDR1 and CDR2 (germline): MDHEN, SYDVKM. CDR3 region: CASISTPLGNQPQHF. The CDR3 nucleotides read TGTGCCAGTATTAGTACTCCGCTGGGCAATCAGCCCCAGCATTTT. Full variable domain (rest looked up from reference TRBV28 and TRBJ1-5): DVKVTQSSRYLVKRTGEKVFLECVQDMDHENMFWYRQDPGLGLRLIYFSYDVKMKEKGDIPEGYSVSREKKERFSLILESASTNQTSMYLCASISTPLGNQPQHFGDGTRLSIL.

The sample holds many counts of this clonotype. The rearrangement links TRBV7-2 to TRBJ1-5; D unclear. Trimming shortened V by 1 base and J by 7 bases, and 8 bases separated the two germline ends. The CDR3 loop spans 13 amino acids. Germline CDR1 is SGHTA and CDR2 is FQGNSA. For the CDR3, the DNA is TGTGCCAGCAGCTTAGAATTAATCCAGCCCCAGCATTTT. Encoded protein: CASSLELIQPQHF.

V and J are TRBV20-1 and TRBJ2-3; 8 bases fit TRBD1. Germline loops: CDR1 DFQATT, CDR2 SNEGSKA (reference sequence). The length of the CDR3 is 16 residues. Unmatched junction bases numbered 14, after V lost 5 bases and J lost 4 bases. The CDR3 nucleotides read TGCAGTGCTCGACTCGGGACAGGCGTCGGGGCAGATACGCAGTATTTT. Residues: CSARLGTGVGADTQYF.

As regards this clonotype: Being one base from a much bigger clone, this may be a read error. The V call is TRBV25-1, the J call TRBJ2-5; D is ambiguous. CDR1 and CDR2 (germline): MGHDK, SYGVNS. There are 12 residues in the CDR3. The CDR3 loop is CASSDTQETQHF. DNA for the CDR3: TGTGCCAGCAGTGATACCCAAGAGACCCAGCACTTC.

V gene TRBV15 combines with J gene TRBJ2-1, with D possibly matching TRBD1 (6 bases). V was clipped by 5 bases and J by 0 bases, with 11 bases between them. Germline CDR1 reads LNHNV; CDR2 reads YYDKDF (reference sequence). The CDR3 extends over 15 amino acids. In DNA form, the CDR3 reads TGTGCCACCAGCGTCGACAGGAGCTCCTACAATGAGCAGTTCTTC. Translated, it gives CATSVDRSSYNEQFF.